This T cell receptor (beta chain) was observed in a study of tumor-infiltrating lymphocytes in oesophageal squamous cell carcinoma. Via MiXCR, TCRdb re-called the PCR reads, giving one row per CDR3 protein. The sample lists fewer than 20,000 distinct CDR3 sequences; around 50% were seen once. The CDR3 totals 14 residues. The ends were cut back, 4 bases at V and 9 bases at J, with 16 bases in the middle. Germline V gene lookup returns CDR1 MGHRA and CDR2 YSYEKL. The V and J genes are TRBV4-1 and TRBJ1-5; unclear D gene. This receptor was obtained from a female donor with esophageal squamous cell carcinoma. The sample taken for sequencing was normal esophageal tissue next to the tumor. The DNA of the CDR3 is TGCGCCAGCAGCCTTCCCGGGGTTATCACGCCCCAGCATTTT. It encodes CASSLPGVITPQHF.